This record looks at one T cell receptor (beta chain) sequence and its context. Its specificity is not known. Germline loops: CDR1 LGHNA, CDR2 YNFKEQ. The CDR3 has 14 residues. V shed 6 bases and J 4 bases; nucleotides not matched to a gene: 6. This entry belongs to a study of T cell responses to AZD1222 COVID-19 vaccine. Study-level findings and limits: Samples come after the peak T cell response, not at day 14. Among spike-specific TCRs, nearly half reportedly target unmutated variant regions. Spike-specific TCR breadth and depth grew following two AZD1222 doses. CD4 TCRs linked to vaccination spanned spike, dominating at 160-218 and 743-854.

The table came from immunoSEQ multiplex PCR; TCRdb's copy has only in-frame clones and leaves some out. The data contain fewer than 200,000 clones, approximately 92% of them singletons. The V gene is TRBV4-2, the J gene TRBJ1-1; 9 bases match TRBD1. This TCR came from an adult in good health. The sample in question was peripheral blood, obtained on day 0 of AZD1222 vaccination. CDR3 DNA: TGTGCCAGCAGTTCACAGGGGGCTAGCACTGAAGCTTTCTTT. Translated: CASSSQGASTEAFF.